The clone carrying this TCR beta chain was counted once. This sample stems from a study of shared clonotypes between healthy human individuals. Sequencing was performed with immunoSEQ multiplex PCR; in TCRdb, only in-frame clones are kept and a portion is missing. The sample holds 1.4 million to 1.5 million clones, around 95% seen once. CDR1 KGHSH and CDR2 LQKENI come from the germline V gene. This CDR3 is built from 16 residues. Unmatched junction bases numbered 10, after V lost 6 bases and J lost 0 bases. The TCR comes from a man aged 25-40 years in good health. The V and J genes are TRBV18 and TRBJ1-1, with 7 bases identical to TRBD1. The sample consisted of naive CD4+ T cells sorted from blood. Subset defined: CD45RA+ positively selected. The CDR3 DNA is TGTGCCAGCTCGCCCGATGACAGGGTAATGAACACTGAAGCTTTCTTT. Amino acids: CASSPDDRVMNTEAFF.